A selection of T cell receptor beta chains follows, all from one sample in a study of T-cell reconstitution after alpha-beta-depleted transplantation in children. Each CDR3 protein gets one entry after TCRdb re-called the PCR reads with MiXCR. Here the sample spans about 600,000 distinct CDR3 sequences, roughly 10% being singletons. The sequenced sample was PBMCs from the stem cell graft donor, obtained from the stem cell graft. The receptors come from a human donor who donated a stem cell graft to a child with acute myeloid leukemia. Each CDR3 is given with its conserved first and last residue. The D gene is left open where the match is weak. Not every row has a clone size; where given, it reads once, few, many or a size class.

clone_size,j_call,v_call,d_call,cdr3_nt,cdr3_aa
.,TRBJ1-2,TRBV20-1,TRBD1,TGCAGTGCTAGAAAAGACAGGGGCAGGGATGGCTACACCTTC,CSARKDRGRDGYTF
few,TRBJ2-5,TRBV20-1,TRBD2,TGCAGTGCTAGGCTAGCGGGAGGGCTGGAGACCCAGTACTTC,CSARLAGGLETQYF
.,TRBJ2-3,TRBV7-9,.,TGTGCCAGCAGCCGTTCCACTGTTGCAGATACGCAGTATTTT,CASSRSTVADTQYF
many,TRBJ2-5,TRBV18,TRBD2,TGTGCCAGCTCACCTGCCCTAGCGGGAGAAGAGACCCAGTACTTC,CASSPALAGEETQYF
.,TRBJ2-1,TRBV5-5,.,TGTGCCAGCAGCTTGATGGCTCAGGGACACAATGAGCAGTTCTTC,CASSLMAQGHNEQFF
few,TRBJ2-2,TRBV4-3,.,TGCGCCAGCAGCCAAGAGGCAGGACTATGGACCGGGGAGCTGTTTTTT,CASSQEAGLWTGELFF
.,TRBJ1-1,TRBV10-3,.,TGTGCCATCACCCCGGACAGCACGAACACTGAAGCTTTCTTT,CAITPDSTNTEAFF
many,TRBJ1-1,TRBV9,.,TGTGCCAGCGGCGCCACTGAAGCTTTCTTT,CASGATEAFF
many,TRBJ2-6,TRBV29-1,.,TGCAGCGTTTTTGGGGCGCGAGGGGCCAACGTCCTGACTTTC,CSVFGARGANVLTF
many,TRBJ2-3,TRBV7-2,TRBD2,TGTGCCAGCAGCTTCCAGCGGGAGGGTACGCAGTATTTT,CASSFQREGTQYF
few,TRBJ2-2,TRBV5-6,.,TGTGCCAGCAGCTTGTACGGGGTAGCGGAGAACACCGGGGAGCTGTTTTTT,CASSLYGVAENTGELFF
many,TRBJ2-3,TRBV11-2,TRBD2,TGTGCCAGCAGCTTGGGACTAGCGGGAAAAGCAGATACGCAGTATTTT,CASSLGLAGKADTQYF
.,TRBJ2-3,TRBV6-1,.,TGTGCCAGCAGGGCCCAAATCAGCCCCACAGATACGCAGTATTTT,CASRAQISPTDTQYF
.,TRBJ2-7,TRBV24-1,TRBD1,TGTGCCACCAGTGATCCAGGACAGGGGCCGAACTCCTACGAGCAGTACTTC,CATSDPGQGPNSYEQYF
few,TRBJ2-7,TRBV6-2/TRBV6-3,.,TGTGCCAGCAGTTACGCTGGATCAGGGCAGTACTTC,CASSYAGSGQYF
.,TRBJ2-7,TRBV28,TRBD1,TGTGCCAGCAGTTGGGACAGGGGCCCACAATTAAACTCCTACGAGCAGTACTTC,CASSWDRGPQLNSYEQYF
.,TRBJ2-7,TRBV6-2/TRBV6-3,TRBD2,TGTGCCAGCAAGAAAAGCGGGAGTTTTTACGAGCAGTACTTC,CASKKSGSFYEQYF
.,TRBJ1-2,TRBV24-1,.,TGTGCCACCAGTCCGGGCCCTCCGGCTGGCTACACCTTC,CATSPGPPAGYTF
.,TRBJ2-2,TRBV28,.,TGTGCCAGCAGGGGGGAACCGAACACCGGGGAGCTGTTTTTT,CASRGEPNTGELFF
.,TRBJ1-1,TRBV7-8,.,TGTGCCAGCAGCTTAATCCTGGGCGGTCCTACTGAAGCTTTCTTT,CASSLILGGPTEAFF
few,TRBJ2-7,TRBV29-1,TRBD1,TGCAGCGTTACCATAGGACAGGACCCCTACGAGCAGTACTTC,CSVTIGQDPYEQYF
many,TRBJ2-5,TRBV7-2,.,TGTGCCAGCAGCTTAGCGTTCCGGCTAGCAGAGACCCAGTACTTC,CASSLAFRLAETQYF
few,TRBJ2-1,TRBV7-9,.,TGTGCCAGCAGCTTAGCGGGAATAGATGAGCAGTTCTTC,CASSLAGIDEQFF
few,TRBJ2-2,TRBV2,.,TGTGCCAGCAGTGAAATCGTGACCGGGGAGCTGTTTTTT,CASSEIVTGELFF
.,TRBJ2-5,TRBV12-3/TRBV12-4,TRBD1,TGTGCCAGCAGGGTGACAGGGGGTAAAGAGACCCAGTACTTC,CASRVTGGKETQYF
many,TRBJ1-6,TRBV7-9,.,TGTGCCAGCAGCTTAGAGGGCAAGAGCTCCTATAATTCACCCCTCCACTTT,CASSLEGKSSYNSPLHF
many,TRBJ1-5,TRBV20-1,.,TGCAGTGCTAGAGCCACAGGGATGAAGCCCCAGCATTTT,CSARATGMKPQHF
many,TRBJ2-3,TRBV5-1,.,TGCGCCAGCAGCTTCCCCCAGGCTGAAGATACGCAGTATTTT,CASSFPQAEDTQYF
many,TRBJ2-7,TRBV5-1,TRBD1,TGCGCCAGCAGCTTGCACAGGGGTCGCGAGCAGTACTTC,CASSLHRGREQYF
many,TRBJ2-7,TRBV20-1,TRBD1,TGCAGTGCTTTCCACAGGGGGGACTACGAGCAGTACTTC,CSAFHRGDYEQYF
many,TRBJ2-5,TRBV20-1,.,TGCAGTGCTCCCTGGCTTCAAGAGACCCAGTACTTC,CSAPWLQETQYF
few,TRBJ2-2,TRBV24-1,TRBD2,TGTGCCACCAGTGACCAAGGACTAGAGGGCACCGGGGAGCTGTTTTTT,CATSDQGLEGTGELFF
many,TRBJ2-2,TRBV5-1,TRBD2,TGCGCCAGCAGCTTCGCCGGACTAGACACCGGGGAGCTGTTTTTT,CASSFAGLDTGELFF
.,TRBJ2-7,TRBV20-1,TRBD1,TGCAGTGCCGTCCGGGACAGGGGCTACGAGCAGTACTTC,CSAVRDRGYEQYF
.,TRBJ1-2,TRBV5-1,TRBD1,TGCGCCAGCAGCTTGGCCGGGACAGGGGACGGCTATGGCTACACCTTC,CASSLAGTGDGYGYTF
few,TRBJ2-1,TRBV19,TRBD1,TGTGCCAGTAGTAGGGGGACAGGGGTAAATGAGCAGTTCTTC,CASSRGTGVNEQFF
.,TRBJ1-1,TRBV19,.,TGTGCCAGTAAACTGGGGGACACTGAAGCTTTCTTT,CASKLGDTEAFF
.,TRBJ2-7,TRBV20-1,TRBD2,TGCGGAACCCTAAGGAGCGGGAGTGGAAACGAGCAGTACTTC,CGTLRSGSGNEQYF
few,TRBJ2-3,TRBV29-1,.,TGCAGCGTTGGGCTTCATTTCACAGATACGCAGTATTTT,CSVGLHFTDTQYF
.,TRBJ2-1,TRBV12-5,TRBD2,TGTGCTAGTGGTTCGTGGACTAGCGGGAGAACTGAGCAGTTCTTC,CASGSWTSGRTEQFF
many,TRBJ2-2,TRBV24-1,.,TGTGCCACCAGTGGCAGGGCGAACACCGGGGAGCTGTTTTTT,CATSGRANTGELFF